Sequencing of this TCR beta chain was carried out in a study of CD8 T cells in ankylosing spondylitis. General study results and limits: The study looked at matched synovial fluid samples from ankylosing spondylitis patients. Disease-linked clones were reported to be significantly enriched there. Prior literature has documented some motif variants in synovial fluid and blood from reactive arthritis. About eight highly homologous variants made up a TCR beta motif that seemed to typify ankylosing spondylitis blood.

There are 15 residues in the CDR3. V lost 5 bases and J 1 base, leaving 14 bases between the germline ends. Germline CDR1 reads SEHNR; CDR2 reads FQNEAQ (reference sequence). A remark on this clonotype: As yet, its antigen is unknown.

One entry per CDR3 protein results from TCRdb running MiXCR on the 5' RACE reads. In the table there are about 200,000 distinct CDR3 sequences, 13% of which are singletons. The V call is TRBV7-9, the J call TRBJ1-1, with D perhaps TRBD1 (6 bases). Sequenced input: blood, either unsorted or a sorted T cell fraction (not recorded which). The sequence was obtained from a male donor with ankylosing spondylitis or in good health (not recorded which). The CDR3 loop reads CASSPSQDRNTEAFF. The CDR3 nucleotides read TGTGCCAGCAGCCCCTCCCAGGACAGGAACACTGAAGCTTTCTTT. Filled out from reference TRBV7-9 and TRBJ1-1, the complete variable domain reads DTGVSQNPRHKITKRGQNVTFRCDPISEHNRLYWYRQTLGQGPEFLTYFQNEAQLEKSRLLSDRFSAERPKGSFSTLEIQRTEQGDSAMYLCASSPSQDRNTEAFFGQGTRLTVV.